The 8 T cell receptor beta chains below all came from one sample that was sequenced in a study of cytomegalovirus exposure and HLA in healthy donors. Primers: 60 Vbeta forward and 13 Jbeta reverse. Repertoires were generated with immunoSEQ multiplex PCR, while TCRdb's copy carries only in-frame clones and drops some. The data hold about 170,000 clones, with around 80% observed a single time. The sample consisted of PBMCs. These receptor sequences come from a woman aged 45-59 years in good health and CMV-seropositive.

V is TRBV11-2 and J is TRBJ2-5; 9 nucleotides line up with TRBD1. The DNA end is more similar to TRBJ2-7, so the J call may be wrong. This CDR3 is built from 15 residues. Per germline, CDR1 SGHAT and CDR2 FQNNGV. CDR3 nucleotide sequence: TGTGCCAGCAGGAAACCGGGACAGGGAACCTACGAGCAGTACTTC. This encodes CASRKPGQGTYEQYF.

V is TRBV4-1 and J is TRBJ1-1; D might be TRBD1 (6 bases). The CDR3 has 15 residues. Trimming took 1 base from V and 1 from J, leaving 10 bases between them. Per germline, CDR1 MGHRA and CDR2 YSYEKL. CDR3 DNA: TGCGCCAGCAGCCAAGGGACAGCTTCGAACACTGAAGCTTTCTTT. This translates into CASSQGTASNTEAFF.

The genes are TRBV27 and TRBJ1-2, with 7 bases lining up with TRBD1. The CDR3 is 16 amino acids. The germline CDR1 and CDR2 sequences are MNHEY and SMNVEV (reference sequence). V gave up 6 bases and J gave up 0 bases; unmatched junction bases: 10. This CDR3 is CASSGTAKSPNYGYTF. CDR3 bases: TGTGCCAGCAGCGGGACAGCCAAAAGCCCTAACTATGGCTACACCTTC.

CDR3 amino acids: CASSFGRGRQETQYF. The CDR3 nucleotides read TGTGCCAGCAGTTTCGGCAGGGGGCGCCAAGAGACCCAGTACTTC. J is TRBJ2-5 and V is TRBV28, with TRBD1 identical over 8 bases. Germline V gene sequence: CDR1 MDHEN, CDR2 SYDVKM. This CDR3 region has 15 residues. Trimming removed 3 bases from V and 1 base from J; junction bases left unmatched: 4.

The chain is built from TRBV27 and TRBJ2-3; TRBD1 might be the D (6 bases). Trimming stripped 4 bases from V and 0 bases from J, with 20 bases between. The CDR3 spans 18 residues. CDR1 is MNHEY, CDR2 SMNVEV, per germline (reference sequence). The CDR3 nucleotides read TGTGCCAGCAGTTCCCTCCTAAACAGGGCATCTAGCACAGATACGCAGTATTTT. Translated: CASSSLLNRASSTDTQYF.

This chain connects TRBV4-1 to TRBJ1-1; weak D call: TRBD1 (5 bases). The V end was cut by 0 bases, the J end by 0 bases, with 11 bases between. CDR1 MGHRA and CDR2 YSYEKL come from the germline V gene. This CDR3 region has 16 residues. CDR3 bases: TGCGCCAGCAGCCAAGATCTCCGGGGGGTGAACACTGAAGCTTTCTTT. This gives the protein CASSQDLRGVNTEAFF.

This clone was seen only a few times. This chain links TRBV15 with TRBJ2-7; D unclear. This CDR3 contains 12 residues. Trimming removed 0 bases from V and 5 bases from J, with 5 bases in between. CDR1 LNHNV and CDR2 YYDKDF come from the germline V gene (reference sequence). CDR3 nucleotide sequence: TGTGCCACCAGCAGAGATGAGGACGAGCAGTACTTC. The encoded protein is CATSRDEDEQYF.

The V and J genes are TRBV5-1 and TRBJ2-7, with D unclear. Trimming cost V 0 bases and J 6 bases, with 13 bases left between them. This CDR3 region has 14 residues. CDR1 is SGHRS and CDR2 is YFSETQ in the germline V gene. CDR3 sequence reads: CASSLEFSRGEQYF. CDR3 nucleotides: TGCGCCAGCAGCTTGGAGTTTAGCCGAGGCGAGCAGTACTTC.